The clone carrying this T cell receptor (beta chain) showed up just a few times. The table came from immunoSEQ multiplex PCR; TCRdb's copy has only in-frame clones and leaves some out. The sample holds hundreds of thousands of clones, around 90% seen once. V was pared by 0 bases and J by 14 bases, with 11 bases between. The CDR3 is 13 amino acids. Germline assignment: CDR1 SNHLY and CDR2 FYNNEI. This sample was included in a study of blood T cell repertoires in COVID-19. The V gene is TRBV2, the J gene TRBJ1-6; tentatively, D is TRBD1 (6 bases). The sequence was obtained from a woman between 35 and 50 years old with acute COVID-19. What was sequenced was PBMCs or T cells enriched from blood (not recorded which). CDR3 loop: CASSEARGGALHF. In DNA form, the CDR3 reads TGTGCCAGCAGTGAAGCGAGGGGGGGGGCCCTCCACTTT.